This TCR beta chain appears in the sequencing data of a study of cytomegalovirus exposure and HLA in healthy donors (dated by TCRdb to 2016 to 2017). Background for the entire study: According to an earlier analysis of 587 of the donors, some 170 million T cells yielded 117 million unique TCR beta sequences and about 300 Gb of sequence data. A later genetic analysis used genome-wide SNP genotypes for about 65% of the roughly 700 donors, treating that subset as a discovery cohort. In the later analysis, no new phenotypic data were used to find candidate immune exposures; instead, reliance was placed on TCR beta sequences and their occurrence across donors. In addition to the first cohort of 666 subjects, a separate validation cohort of approximately 120 different subjects was used. Among the roughly 390 genotyped donors, around 81% belonged to the genetic ancestry cluster associated with self-reported Caucasian donors. Using immunosequencing, the study profiled T cell repertoires from 500 to 800 subjects and related those repertoires to cytomegalovirus serostatus. The number of typed donors differed by locus: about 620-640 for A, B, C, DRB1 and DQB1; some 540 for DQA1; over 600 for DPA1; and 400 to 480 for DPB1. Because of strong linkage in the cohort, four or five DR-DQ haplotypes were treated as single units for association and clustering. The study aimed to test whether signatures of past pathogen exposure could be identified by cataloging public T cell receptors. To decide whether each TCR beta V gene segment behaved as functional or pseudogenic, an earlier analysis of nearly 600 of the donors relied on high-throughput TCR beta sequencing. Both class I and class II loci were covered by HLA typing, at four-digit resolution. Alongside the repertoire data, information on donor age, sex, ethnicity and CMV serostatus was compiled. To study patterns of TCR occurrence, a later analysis re-analyzed previously published TCR beta repertoires from hundreds of donors and added high-resolution HLA genotyping. To predict cytomegalovirus infection status, the study combined high-throughput TCR immunosequencing, statistical association of individual TCRs with disease status, and machine learning. Every discovery cohort repertoire had been produced on one sequencing platform. Across some 400 genotyped donors of the cohort, an average of about 240,000 unique TCR beta nucleotide sequences per donor were sequenced, and approximately 17% of those sequences were non-productive. Roughly 300 gigabases of sequencing data and around 80 million unique TCR sequences made up an early release that covered nearly 650 HLA-typed donors.

For this clone: Which antigen it targets is not known. Per-base quality was not reported, and no clone a single base away is much larger than it.

Summary of the overall study and its limitations: A later analysis reported that several top co-occurrence clusters appeared linked to parvovirus B19, influenza, CMV and Epstein-Barr virus. Sequencing depth was assumed to be roughly uniform across donors in the presence/absence analyses, though that assumption may not hold. Assigning TCR associations to individual alleles was difficult when HLA alleles, especially DR and DQ, strongly co-occurred. Across donors, most TCR sequences were observed very rarely, whereas some public TCRs were present in many individuals. Cytomegalovirus status was reported to be diagnosed by the classifier with high specificity and sensitivity in both the original and validation cohorts. Because the 87-base-pair reads could not distinguish some IMGT-functional V segments, including TRBV6-2 and TRBV6-3, those segments were excluded. Immune exposure information for the cohort was limited to CMV serostatus. In a later analysis, TCR association rates were found to vary across HLA loci, with the most associated TCRs seen for DRB1 alleles and the fewest for HLA-C alleles. V-gene and J-gene trimming of TCR beta chains was associated with a missense DCLRE1C variant in a later genetic analysis, and the association was replicated in an independent cohort. A later analysis found that HLA-associated TCR beta chains were more clonally expanded and had lower generation probabilities than equally common non-associated chains. The cohort was sequenced for TCR beta chains only, and without alpha or paired-chain data the features that could be detected were limited. Correlated functional status among segregating V segments might be attributable to linkage disequilibrium, but an unknown experimental factor could not be ruled out. According to the authors, the approach could potentially be generalized to other disease states and immunological phenotypes. A later analysis found that most CMV-associated TCR beta chains appeared HLA-restricted, with HLA associations seemingly driven largely by CMV exposure. Approximately 18 rarely observed V segments, including chromosome 9 orphons, were excluded from the earlier analysis of about 500 of the donors because counts were too low. The sequencing pipeline was judged likely to have produced a cluster of highly shared sequence variants as a technical artifact. Broadly in line with IMGT annotations, most TCR beta V segments showed up in productive rearrangements about 87% or about 30% of the time in an earlier analysis of approximately 600 of the donors. A total of about 180 TCR beta chains were listed by the study as associated with cytomegalovirus. A further reported finding was that TCR beta sequences accurately predicted the HLA-A and HLA-B alleles for most subjects in the first cohort. In a later analysis, 16,951 TCR beta sequences were associated with specific HLA alleles at a false discovery rate of 0.05. According to a later genetic analysis, donors in an Asian-associated ancestry cluster had fewer N-insertions in productive TCRs than the roughly 670-donor mean. HLA typing was unavailable for some donors at each locus, so association tests used only the typed subset. A few of the identified cytomegalovirus-associated TCR beta chains were confirmed in vitro to be specific for cytomegalovirus antigens.

In total, approximately 690 healthy bone marrow donors made up the cohort. At the time of sampling, every cohort member was nominally healthy, though immune exposures that went unrecorded were likely present. The donor was CMV seronegative and was included in the group of 352 seronegative cohort members. Every donor gave a peripheral blood sample, and the peripheral blood mononuclear cells from that sample were used for TCR beta sequencing. The Qiagen DNeasy Blood Extraction Kit was used to extract genomic DNA from the blood cell samples. CDR1 and CDR2, looked up from the germline V gene (reference sequence), are LNHDA and SQIVND. The junction shows trimming of 6 bases on V and 0 bases on J, plus 18 bases between the germline ends. Spanning cysteine to phenylalanine, the CDR3 consists of 17 amino acids. Just the 51-base CDR3 DNA is kept, in frame starting at base 1. Libraries were prepared through the immunoSEQ multiplex PCR assay. For the multiplex PCR, a mixture combining 60 forward primers for TCR Vbeta segments and 13 reverse primers for TCR Jbeta segments was used. The CDR3 region of rearranged TCR beta genes was amplified from genomic DNA with a multiplex PCR assay. Amplified TCR beta libraries were sequenced as 87-base-pair reads on the Illumina HiSeq System. On the authors' methods: Across the 500 to 750 repertoires, a later analysis counted roughly 84 million unique TCR beta chains, around 10 million of which were shared by at least two donors. Raw reads were error-corrected and collapsed into unique sequences with a nearest-neighbor algorithm that merged closely related sequences to remove PCR and sequencing errors. To assign V, D and J gene segments, CDR3 sequences were aligned to IMGT reference sequences. For a sequence to be retained, a match of at least six nucleotides to both a V gene segment and a J gene segment was required. Rearrangements were called productive when the CDR3 lacked stop codons and stayed in frame with V and J; all others were non-productive. Following IMGT convention, CDR3 was defined as the stretch from the second conserved V-encoded cysteine to the conserved J-encoded phenylalanine. Sequences without an unambiguous match to a single V gene segment were excluded from the earlier analysis of a few hundred of the donors. In an earlier analysis of approximately 560 of the donors, a V segment was called functional when productive rearrangements were above 56.7%, and segregating when the standard deviation between donors exceeded 5%. A statistical classification framework was built for diagnosing cytomegalovirus status from the catalog of TCR beta chain sequences. In a later analysis, TCR nucleotide sequences were compared against IMGT/GENE-DB human TR gene sequences so that V and J genes could be assigned. In a later analysis, CDR3 sequences and most-parsimonious VDJ recombination scenarios were assigned using the TCRdist pipeline. In a later analysis, each TCR beta chain was defined by its CDR3 amino acid sequence together with its V-gene family, and reads without a unique V-gene family were excluded. To address suspected cross-contamination and a sequencing artifact, a later analysis removed a few hundred highly shared, low-generation-probability nucleotide sequences. For each public chain, a later analysis derived a clonal expansion index from normalized ranks of inferred template counts within each repertoire. Generation probabilities in a later analysis came from a VDJ recombination model fitted to out-of-frame rearrangements, and those results were checked against IGoR. Hypergeometric tests were used in a later analysis to score TCR-TCR, TCR-HLA and TCR-CMV co-occurrence, with a repertoire-size bias correction applied to the TCR pairs. False discovery rates were estimated in a later analysis by permuting HLA or CMV assignments 20 times. In a later analysis, co-occurring TCRs were grouped with DBSCAN, and TCRdist sequence similarity was added when clustering was performed within HLA-allele-positive subsets. Repertoires with fewer than 30,000 or more than 120,000 public chains were left out of co-occurrence clustering, as were roughly five repertoires with anomalous nucleotide sharing. TCRdb holds this immuneACCESS table with in-frame rearrangements only. Some clones are missing; in checked studies, unresolved V genes explain under half, and the rest has no known cause. The D gene and trimming were derived from the DNA, and the V and J assignments and clone size from that table. This sample is represented by 250,000 or so clones; about 93% of them were singletons. The top ten constitute approximately 1.5% of the sample.

Sequenced: PBMCs. Recombination linked TRBV19 to TRBJ1-5; the D gene is not confidently resolved. The TCR comes from a girl under 10 years old in good health and CMV-seronegative. DNA sequence: TGTGCCAGTAGCTCCGGAGGACCTTTTACTAGCAATCAGCCCCAGCATTTT. The encoded protein is CASSSGGPFTSNQPQHF.